Presented here are 24 T cell receptor beta chains from one specimen sequenced in a study of cytomegalovirus exposure and HLA in healthy donors. The table came from immunoSEQ multiplex PCR; TCRdb's copy has only in-frame clones and leaves some out. The sample holds fewer than 300,000 clones; roughly 88% are singletons and the top ten take over 0.85%. Sequences were obtained from PBMCs. These receptors originate from a woman younger than 30 in good health and CMV-seronegative.

The chain has TRBV9 and TRBJ2-7; 8 bases match TRBD1. V lost 0 bases and J lost 3; bases outside the gene matches: 8. The CDR3 is 16 residues long. Germline V CDR1 and CDR2: SGDLS, YYNGEE. CDR3 residues: CASSVGPVTGVYEQYF. The CDR3 DNA reads as TGTGCCAGCAGCGTAGGGCCTGTGACAGGGGTCTACGAGCAGTACTTC.

V gene TRBV19 combines with J gene TRBJ1-5; TRBD1 aligns across 8 bases. This CDR3 comprises 12 residues. With 8 bases clipped from V and 9 bases from J, the junction kept 6 bases outside the gene matches. In germline, CDR1 is LNHDA, CDR2 SQIVND (reference sequence). The CDR3 bases are TGTGCCAGTGGACAGGGCGGTTTGCCCCAGCATTTT. Protein: CASGQGGLPQHF.

The J gene is TRBJ2-7, the V gene TRBV2; 7 bases map to TRBD1. Germline V gene lookup returns CDR1 SNHLY and CDR2 FYNNEI. Losses at the gene ends were 6 bases for V and 2 bases for J; bases not matched to a gene: 7. The CDR3 is made up of 14 amino acids. CDR3 sequence reads: CASRGNRGPYEQYF. The CDR3 DNA reads as TGTGCCAGCAGAGGAAACAGGGGTCCCTACGAGCAGTACTTC. Full variable domain (missing parts from reference TRBV2 and TRBJ2-7): EPEVTQTPSHQVTQMGQEVILRCVPISNHLYFYWYRQILGQKVEFLVSFYNNEISEKSEIFDDQFSVERPDGSNFTLKIRSTKLEDSAMYFCASRGNRGPYEQYFGPGTRLTVT.

The chain links TRBV2 to TRBJ1-2, with D possibly being TRBD1 (6 bases). The CDR3 totals 12 residues. V lost 10 bases and J 4 bases, leaving 13 bases between the germline ends. Germline V lookup: CDR1 SNHLY, CDR2 FYNNEI. CDR3: CATKGGSYGYTF. As DNA, the CDR3 is TGTGCCACCAAGGGGGGGAGCTATGGCTACACCTTC.

This clone has only one observation. The rearrangement links TRBV7-9 to TRBJ2-7; 12 nucleotides line up with TRBD2. CDR1 is SEHNR, CDR2 FQNEAQ, per germline (reference sequence). Trimming took 5 bases from V and 6 from J; bases not matched to a gene: 5. The CDR3 has 14 residues. The CDR3 DNA is TGTGCCAGCAGCCCCGGGACTAGCGGGCGCGAGCAGTACTTC. Translated: CASSPGTSGREQYF. Full variable domain (outside the CDR3, taken from reference TRBV7-9 and TRBJ2-7): DTGVSQNPRHKITKRGQNVTFRCDPISEHNRLYWYRQTLGQGPEFLTYFQNEAQLEKSRLLSDRFSAERPKGSFSTLEIQRTEQGDSAMYLCASSPGTSGREQYFGPGTRLTVT.

The gene calls are TRBV5-1 and TRBJ1-2; 10 nucleotides agree with TRBD1. After removal of 2 bases from V and 4 bases from J, the junction contained 2 bases not matched to a gene. CDR1 and CDR2 (germline): SGHRS, YFSETQ. CDR3 length: 14 amino acids. The CDR3 DNA sequence: TGCGCCAGCAGCTTTGGGACAGGGGCCTATGGCTACACCTTC. The encoded protein is CASSFGTGAYGYTF.

This chain links TRBV19 with TRBJ2-1; 12 bases match TRBD2. CDR3 size: 14 residues. Germline CDR1 LNHDA, CDR2 SQIVND (reference sequence). Trimming took 4 bases from V and 6 from J; bases not matched to a gene: 1. CDR3 in amino acids: CASSRLAGVNEQFF. The DNA for the CDR3 is TGTGCCAGTAGTAGACTAGCGGGAGTCAATGAGCAGTTCTTC.

The chain employs TRBV5-6 and TRBJ1-4, with 8 positions matching TRBD1. The CDR3 has 15 amino acids. The ends lost 5 bases at V and 5 bases at J; junction bases unmatched: 8. Germline-derived CDR1 and CDR2 are SGHDT and YYEEEE. DNA of the CDR3: TGTGCCAGCAGACAACGGACAGGGAAAAATGAAAAACTGTTTTTT. It encodes CASRQRTGKNEKLFF.

The chain joins TRBV11-2 to TRBJ2-1, with D possibly being TRBD2 (5 bases). Germline CDR1 is SGHAT and CDR2 is FQNNGV. This CDR3 spans 16 amino acids. The germline V and J ends were trimmed by 2 bases and 12 bases, with 23 bases remaining between them. This CDR3 is CASSLSGLSELTGQFF. The CDR3 coding sequence is TGTGCCAGCAGCTTATCCGGGCTTAGCGAGTTGACGGGGCAGTTCTTC.

J is TRBJ2-5 and V is TRBV6-5; a possible D gene is TRBD2 (7 bases). Germline-derived CDR1 and CDR2 are MNHEY and SVGAGI. Trimming left V 7 bases short and J 4 bases short, with 16 bases between. CDR3 length: 14 amino acids. DNA of the CDR3: TGTGCCAGCAATAAGGGGGGGGCCCTAGAGACCCAGTACTTC. Translation gives CASNKGGALETQYF.

The CDR3 region has the DNA TGTGCCAGTAGTATTTTCGGGGGTCCCTACGAGCAGTACTTC. This sequence encodes CASSIFGGPYEQYF. This chain links TRBV19 with TRBJ2-7, with D tentatively TRBD2 (6 bases). The V end lost 3 bases, the J end lost 2 bases, and 11 bases lay between the germline ends. This CDR3 has 14 amino acids. Germline V gene data show CDR1 as LNHDA and CDR2 as SQIVND (reference sequence). Full variable domain (outside the CDR3, taken from reference TRBV19 and TRBJ2-7): DGGITQSPKYLFRKEGQNVTLSCEQNLNHDAMYWYRQDPGQGLRLIYYSQIVNDFQKGDIAEGYSVSREKKESFPLTVTSAQKNPTAFYLCASSIFGGPYEQYFGPGTRLTVT.

This clone showed up just once. This chain links TRBV5-1 with TRBJ2-6; 7 nucleotides match TRBD1. CDR1 SGHRS and CDR2 YFSETQ come from the germline V gene. Trimming cost V 4 bases and J 0 bases; bases outside gene matches: 13. This CDR3 has 19 residues. CDR3 nucleotides: TGCGCCAGCAGCGTCTCTAGACAGGGTGGAAGCTCTGGGGCCAACGTCCTGACTTTC. It encodes CASSVSRQGGSSGANVLTF.

V usage is TRBV7-2 and J usage is TRBJ2-7; 15 nucleotides match TRBD2. With V trimmed by 4 bases and J by 7 bases, 8 bases remained unmatched. The CDR3 loop spans 16 amino acids. Per the germline V gene, CDR1 is SGHTA and CDR2 is FQGNSA. CDR3 DNA: TGTGCCAGCAGCTCGACCCCTGGACTAGCGGGAGGGGAGCAGTACTTC. The encoded protein is CASSSTPGLAGGEQYF.

This chain connects TRBV14 to TRBJ2-7; D might be TRBD1 (5 bases). This CDR3 is built from 14 residues. The V gene lost 5 bases and the J gene lost 3 bases, with 14 bases spanning the gap. CDR1 is SGHDN, CDR2 FVKESK, per germline. For the CDR3, the DNA is TGTGCCAGCAGCTCGACAGTACAGGTCTACGAGCAGTACTTC. Encoded protein: CASSSTVQVYEQYF.

The chain recombines TRBV2 with TRBJ1-6; D unclear. V lost 1 base to trimming and J lost 5 bases, with 9 bases between them. The CDR3 has 15 amino acids. CDR1 SNHLY and CDR2 FYNNEI come from the germline V gene. DNA of the CDR3: TGTGCCAGCAGTGAAGGACAAATCAATAATTCACCCCTCCACTTT. It encodes CASSEGQINNSPLHF.

The V and J genes are TRBV28 and TRBJ2-2; unclear D gene. This CDR3 has 15 residues. Between the trimmed V and J ends, which lost 2 bases and 0 bases, there was a span of 7 bases. Germline assignment: CDR1 MDHEN and CDR2 SYDVKM. The CDR3 coding sequence is TGTGCCAGCAGTTTACCGAGGACGAACACCGGGGAGCTGTTTTTT. Protein sequence: CASSLPRTNTGELFF.

The chain carries TRBV2 and TRBJ2-1; 7 nucleotides align to TRBD2. CDR1 is SNHLY, CDR2 FYNNEI, per germline. V dropped 7 bases and J dropped 0; count of bases not matched to a gene: 6. The CDR3 is 15 residues long. The CDR3 bases are TGTGCCAGCACCCAGCGGGATATCTCCTACAATGAGCAGTTCTTC. It yields the protein CASTQRDISYNEQFF.

V usage is TRBV6-1 and J usage is TRBJ2-1; 9 nucleotides align to TRBD2. CDR3 size: 15 residues. The germline V gene has CDR1 MNHNS and CDR2 SASEGT. Trimming took 5 bases from V and 0 from J; bases not matched to a gene: 2. The DNA for the CDR3 is TGTGCCAGCAGTAGACTAGCGGACTCCTACAATGAGCAGTTCTTC. Protein sequence: CASSRLADSYNEQFF.

The gene calls are TRBV27 and TRBJ1-1; 8 bases fit TRBD1. CDR1 and CDR2 from the germline V gene are MNHEY and SMNVEV (reference sequence). This CDR3 contains 14 residues. V lost 7 bases to trimming and J lost 6 bases; unmatched junction nucleotides: 10. As DNA, the CDR3 is TGTGCCAGCACCTCGACAGGGGCGATCGCTGAAGCTTTCTTT. Protein product: CASTSTGAIAEAFF.

The chain recombines TRBV2 with TRBJ1-5, with TRBD1 matching 9 bases. Unmatched junction bases numbered 12, after V lost 6 bases and J lost 3 bases. Germline V gene data show CDR1 as SNHLY and CDR2 as FYNNEI. The CDR3 is made up of 17 amino acids. Here the CDR3 reads CASSPPGQGGFNQPQHF. In DNA, the CDR3 is TGTGCCAGCAGCCCCCCGGGACAGGGTGGATTCAATCAGCCCCAGCATTTT.

The rearrangement links TRBV19 to TRBJ2-7, with 11 bases identical to TRBD1. The germline CDR1 and CDR2 sequences are LNHDA and SQIVND (reference sequence). The CDR3 extends over 14 amino acids. J gave up 7 bases and V 4 bases, and 6 bases lay outside the gene matches. For the CDR3, the DNA is TGTGCCAGTAGTACGGGGACAGGGGGAAGAGAGCAGTACTTC. It translates to CASSTGTGGREQYF.

This clone was found once. CDR3 loop: CASSFRAMTSQDTQYF. Here the CDR3 DNA reads TGTGCCAGCAGTTTTCGTGCAATGACTAGCCAAGATACGCAGTATTTT. The V gene is TRBV27, the J gene TRBJ2-3; 7 nucleotides match TRBD2. The length of the CDR3 is 16 residues. CDR1 is MNHEY and CDR2 is SMNVEV in the germline V gene (reference sequence). Losses at the gene ends were 3 bases for V and 5 bases for J; bases not matched to a gene: 11.

This clone was observed once. The V gene is TRBV28, the J gene TRBJ2-1, with 9 bases identical to TRBD1. The length of the CDR3 is 16 residues. CDR1 and CDR2 from the germline V gene are MDHEN and SYDVKM. The junction had 10 bases not matched to a gene; V was cut back by 8 bases and J by 2 bases. CDR3 coding DNA: TGTGCCAGCCTCCCTCGGACAGGGGTTACCTACAATGAGCAGTTCTTC. As protein: CASLPRTGVTYNEQFF.

The V call is TRBV6-5, the J call TRBJ2-7; D is unresolved. This CDR3 is 13 amino acids long. Germline V gene data show CDR1 as MNHEY and CDR2 as SVGAGI. V was shortened by 1 base and J by 1 base, with 5 bases between the two germline ends. CDR3 DNA: TGTGCCAGCAGTTACTACAGATCCTACGAGCAGTACTTC. Translation: CASSYYRSYEQYF.